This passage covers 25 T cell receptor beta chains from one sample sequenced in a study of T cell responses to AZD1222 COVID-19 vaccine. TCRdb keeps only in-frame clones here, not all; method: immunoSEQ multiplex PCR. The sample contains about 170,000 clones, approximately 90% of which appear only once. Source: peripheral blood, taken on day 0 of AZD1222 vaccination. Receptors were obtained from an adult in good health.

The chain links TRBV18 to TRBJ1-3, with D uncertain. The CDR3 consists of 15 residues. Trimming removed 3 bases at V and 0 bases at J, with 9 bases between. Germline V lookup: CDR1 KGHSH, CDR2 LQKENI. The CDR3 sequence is CASSPSGRSGNTIYF. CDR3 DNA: TGTGCCAGCTCACCCTCCGGACGCTCTGGAAACACCATATATTTT.

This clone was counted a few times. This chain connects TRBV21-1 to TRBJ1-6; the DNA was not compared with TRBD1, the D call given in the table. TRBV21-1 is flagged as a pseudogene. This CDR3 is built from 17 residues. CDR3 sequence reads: CASSKIPGQDNNSPLHF. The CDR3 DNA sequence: TGTGCCAGCAGCAAAATCCCCGGACAGGATAATAATTCACCCCTCCACTTT.

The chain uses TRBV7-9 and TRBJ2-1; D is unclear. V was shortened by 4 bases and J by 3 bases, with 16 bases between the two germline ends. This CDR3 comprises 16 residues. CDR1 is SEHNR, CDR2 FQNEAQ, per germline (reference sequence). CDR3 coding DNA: TGTGCCAGCAGCTCCGGAGCAGATGAGAGCTACAATGAGCAGTTCTTC. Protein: CASSSGADESYNEQFF.

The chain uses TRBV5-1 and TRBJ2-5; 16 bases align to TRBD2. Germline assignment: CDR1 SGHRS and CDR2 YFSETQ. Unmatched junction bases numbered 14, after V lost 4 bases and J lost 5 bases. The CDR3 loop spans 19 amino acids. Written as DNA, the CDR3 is TGCGCCAGCAGCCCCGGTCCCGGGACTAGCGGGAGGGCCCGGGAGACCCAGTACTTC. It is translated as CASSPGPGTSGRARETQYF. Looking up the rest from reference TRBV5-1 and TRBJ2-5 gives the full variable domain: KAGVTQTPRYLIKTRGQQVTLSCSPISGHRSVSWYQQTPGQGLQFLFEYFSETQRNKGNFPGRFSGRQFSNSRSEMNVSTLELGDSALYLCASSPGPGTSGRARETQYFGPGTRLLVL.

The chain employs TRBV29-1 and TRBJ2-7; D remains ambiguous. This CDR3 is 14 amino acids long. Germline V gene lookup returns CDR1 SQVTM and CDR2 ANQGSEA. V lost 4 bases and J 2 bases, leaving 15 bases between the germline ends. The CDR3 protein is CSVGLARNPYEQYF. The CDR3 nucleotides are TGCAGCGTTGGGTTGGCCAGGAACCCCTACGAGCAGTACTTC.

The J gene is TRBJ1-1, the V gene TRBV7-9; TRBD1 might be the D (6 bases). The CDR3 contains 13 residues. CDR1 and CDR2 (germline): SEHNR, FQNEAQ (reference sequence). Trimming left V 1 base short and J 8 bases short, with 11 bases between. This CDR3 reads CASSLVQGTEAFF. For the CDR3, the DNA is TGTGCCAGCAGCTTAGTTCAGGGGACGGAAGCTTTCTTT.

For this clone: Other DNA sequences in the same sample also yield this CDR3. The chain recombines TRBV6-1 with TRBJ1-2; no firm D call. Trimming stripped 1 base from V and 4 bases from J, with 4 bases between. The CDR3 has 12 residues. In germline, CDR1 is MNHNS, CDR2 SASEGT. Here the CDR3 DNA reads TGTGCCAGCAGTGAAGGGAGCTATGGCTACACCTTC. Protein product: CASSEGSYGYTF.

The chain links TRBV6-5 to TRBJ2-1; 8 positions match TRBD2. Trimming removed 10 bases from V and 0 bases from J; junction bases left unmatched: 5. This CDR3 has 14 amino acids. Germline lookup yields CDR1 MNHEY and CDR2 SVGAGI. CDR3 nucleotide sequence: TGTGCCACCTCAGGGACTAGCTCCTACAATGAGCAGTTCTTC. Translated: CATSGTSSYNEQFF.

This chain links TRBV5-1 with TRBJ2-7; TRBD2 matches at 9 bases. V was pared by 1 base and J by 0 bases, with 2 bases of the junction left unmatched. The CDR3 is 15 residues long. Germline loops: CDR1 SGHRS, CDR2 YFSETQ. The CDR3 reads CASSLLAGASYEQYF. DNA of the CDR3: TGCGCCAGCAGCTTGTTAGCGGGGGCCTCCTACGAGCAGTACTTC.

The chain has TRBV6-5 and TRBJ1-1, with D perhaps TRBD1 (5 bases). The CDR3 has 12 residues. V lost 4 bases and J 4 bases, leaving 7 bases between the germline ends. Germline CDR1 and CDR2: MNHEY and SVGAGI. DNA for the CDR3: TGTGCCAGCAGTTTAAGGGGCACTGAAGCTTTCTTT. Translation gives CASSLRGTEAFF.

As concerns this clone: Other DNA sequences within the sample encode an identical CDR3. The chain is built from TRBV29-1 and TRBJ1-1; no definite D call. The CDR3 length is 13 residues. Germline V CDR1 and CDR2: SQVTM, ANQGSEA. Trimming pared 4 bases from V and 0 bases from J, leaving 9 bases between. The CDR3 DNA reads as TGCAGCGTTGGGGAGGGAATGAACACTGAAGCTTTCTTT. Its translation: CSVGEGMNTEAFF.

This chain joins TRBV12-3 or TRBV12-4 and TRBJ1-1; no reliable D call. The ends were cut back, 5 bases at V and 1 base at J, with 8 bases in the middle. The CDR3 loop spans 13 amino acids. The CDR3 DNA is TGTGCCAGCAGTGTTGCAGGGAACACTGAAGCTTTCTTT. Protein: CASSVAGNTEAFF.

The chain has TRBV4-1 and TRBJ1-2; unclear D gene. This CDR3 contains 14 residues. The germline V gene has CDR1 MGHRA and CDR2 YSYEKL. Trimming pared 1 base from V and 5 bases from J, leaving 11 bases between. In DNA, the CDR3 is TGCGCCAGCAGCCAAGTCGGCACGGATTATGGCTACACCTTC. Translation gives CASSQVGTDYGYTF.

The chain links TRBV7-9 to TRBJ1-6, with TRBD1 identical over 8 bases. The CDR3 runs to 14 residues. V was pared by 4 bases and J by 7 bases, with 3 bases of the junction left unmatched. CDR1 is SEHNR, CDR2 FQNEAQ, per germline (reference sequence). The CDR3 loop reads CASSWTGSNSPLHF. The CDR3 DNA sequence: TGTGCCAGCAGCTGGACAGGGAGCAATTCACCCCTCCACTTT.

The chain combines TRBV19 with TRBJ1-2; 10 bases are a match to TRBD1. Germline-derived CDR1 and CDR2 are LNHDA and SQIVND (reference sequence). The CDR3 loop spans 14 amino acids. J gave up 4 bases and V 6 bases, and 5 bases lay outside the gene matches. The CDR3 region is CASRTGGGGYGYTF. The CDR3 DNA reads TGTGCCAGTAGGACAGGGGGCGGAGGCTATGGCTACACCTTC.

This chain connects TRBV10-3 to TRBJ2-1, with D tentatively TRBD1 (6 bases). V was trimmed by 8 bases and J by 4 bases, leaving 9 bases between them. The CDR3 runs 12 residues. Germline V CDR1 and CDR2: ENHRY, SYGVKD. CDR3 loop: CAIGDNYNEQFF. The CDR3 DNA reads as TGTGCCATCGGGGACAATTACAATGAGCAGTTCTTC.

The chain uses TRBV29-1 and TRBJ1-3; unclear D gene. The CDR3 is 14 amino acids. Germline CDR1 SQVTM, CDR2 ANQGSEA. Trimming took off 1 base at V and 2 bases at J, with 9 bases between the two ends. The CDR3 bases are TGCAGCGTTGAAGCTGGGAGGACTGGAAACACCATATATTTT. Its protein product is CSVEAGRTGNTIYF. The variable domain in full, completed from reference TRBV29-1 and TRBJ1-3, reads SAVISQKPSRDICQRGTSLTIQCQVDSQVTMMFWYRQQPGQSLTLIATANQGSEATYESGFVIDKFPISRPNLTFSTLTVSNMSPEDSSIYLCSVEAGRTGNTIYFGEGSWLTVV.

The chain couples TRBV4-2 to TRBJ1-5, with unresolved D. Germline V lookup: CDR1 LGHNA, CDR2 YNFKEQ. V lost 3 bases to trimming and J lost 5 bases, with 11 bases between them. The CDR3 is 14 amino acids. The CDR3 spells CASSHGDGDQPQHF. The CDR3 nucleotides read TGTGCCAGCAGCCACGGTGACGGGGATCAGCCCCAGCATTTT.

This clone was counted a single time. The CDR3 sequence is CASGLRSTNEKLFF. DNA of the CDR3: TGTGCTAGTGGTTTAAGGTCAACTAATGAAAAACTGTTTTTT. The chain recombines TRBV12-5 with TRBJ1-4; D remains unclear. CDR1 is LGHNT and CDR2 is FRNRAP in the germline V gene. Trimming pared 3 bases from V and 0 bases from J, leaving 5 bases between. The CDR3 spans 14 residues.

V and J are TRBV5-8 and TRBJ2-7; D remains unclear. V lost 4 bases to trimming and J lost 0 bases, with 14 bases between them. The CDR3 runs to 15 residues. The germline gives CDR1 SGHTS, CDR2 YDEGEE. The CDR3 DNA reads TGTGCCAGCAGCCCCGCAAAGGTTATCTCCTACGAGCAGTACTTC. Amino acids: CASSPAKVISYEQYF. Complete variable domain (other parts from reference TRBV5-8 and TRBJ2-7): EAGVTQSPTHLIKTRGQQATLRCSPISGHTSVYWYQQALGLGLQFLLWYDEGEERNRGNFPPRFSGRQFPNYSSELNVNALELEDSALYLCASSPAKVISYEQYFGPGTRLTVT.

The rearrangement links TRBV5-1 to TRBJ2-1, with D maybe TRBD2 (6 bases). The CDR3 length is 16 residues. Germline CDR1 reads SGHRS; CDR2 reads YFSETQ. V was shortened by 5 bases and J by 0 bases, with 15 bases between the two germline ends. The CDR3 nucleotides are TGCGCCAGCAGTAAAACGGGACTCAGCTCCTACAATGAGCAGTTCTTC. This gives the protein CASSKTGLSSYNEQFF.

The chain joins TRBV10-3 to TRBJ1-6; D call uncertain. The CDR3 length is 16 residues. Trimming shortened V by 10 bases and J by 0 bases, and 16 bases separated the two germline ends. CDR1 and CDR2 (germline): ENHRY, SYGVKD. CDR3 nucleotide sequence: TGTGCCACCGCGGGGAGGACGAGCTCCTATAATTCACCCCTCCACTTT. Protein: CATAGRTSSYNSPLHF.

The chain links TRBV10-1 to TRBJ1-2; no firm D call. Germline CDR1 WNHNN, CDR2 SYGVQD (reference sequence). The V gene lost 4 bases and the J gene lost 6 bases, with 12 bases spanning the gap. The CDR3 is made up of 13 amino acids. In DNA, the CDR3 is TGCGCCAGCAGTGGAACGGTGAGAGATGGCTACACCTTC. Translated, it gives CASSGTVRDGYTF.

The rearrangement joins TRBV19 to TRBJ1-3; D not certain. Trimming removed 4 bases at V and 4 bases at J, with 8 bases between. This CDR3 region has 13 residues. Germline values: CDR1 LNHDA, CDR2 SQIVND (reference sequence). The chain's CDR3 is CASSTDRGNTIYF. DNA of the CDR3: TGTGCCAGTAGTACGGACCGGGGAAACACCATATATTTT. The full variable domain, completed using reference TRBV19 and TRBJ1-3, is DGGITQSPKYLFRKEGQNVTLSCEQNLNHDAMYWYRQDPGQGLRLIYYSQIVNDFQKGDIAEGYSVSREKKESFPLTVTSAQKNPTAFYLCASSTDRGNTIYFGEGSWLTVV.

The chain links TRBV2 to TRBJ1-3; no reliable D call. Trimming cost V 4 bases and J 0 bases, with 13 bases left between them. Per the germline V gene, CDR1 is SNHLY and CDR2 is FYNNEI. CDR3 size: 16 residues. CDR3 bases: TGTGCCAGCAGTGGAGTTACGGGGAGCTCTGGAAACACCATATATTTT. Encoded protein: CASSGVTGSSGNTIYF.